This is a list of T cell receptor beta chains from one sample in a study of blood T cell repertoires in COVID-19. Produced via immunoSEQ multiplex PCR; TCRdb's table is partial and in-frame only. Of 150,000 to 200,000 clones in the sample, roughly 87% were seen once. The sample was PBMCs or T cells enriched from blood (not recorded which). These receptors were taken from a woman aged 45-65 years who had recovered from COVID-19. CDR3s include the opening cysteine and the closing phenylalanine or tryptophan. The order of the fields is clone size, D gene, V gene, CDR3 length, J gene, CDR3 DNA, CDR3 protein. The D gene is left open where the match is weak. Clone size appears in some rows only: once, few, many, or a class for an expanded clone.

clone size: once; D gene: -; V gene: TRBV28; CDR3 length: 13; J gene: TRBJ2-1; CDR3 DNA: TGTGCCAGCAGTTTTGGGGCTCAGAATGAGCAGTTCTTC; CDR3 protein: CASSFGAQNEQFF
clone size: -; D gene: TRBD1; V gene: TRBV6-5; CDR3 length: 15; J gene: TRBJ1-5; CDR3 DNA: TGTGCCAGCAGTACGGACAGGGGGCATGTTCAGCCCCAGCATTTT; CDR3 protein: CASSTDRGHVQPQHF
clone size: -; D gene: -; V gene: TRBV6-5; CDR3 length: 12; J gene: TRBJ1-1; CDR3 DNA: TGTGCCAGCAGCAGAGCCGACAGTGAAGCTTTCTTT; CDR3 protein: CASSRADSEAFF
clone size: -; D gene: TRBD2; V gene: TRBV6-5; CDR3 length: 16; J gene: TRBJ2-3; CDR3 DNA: TGTGCCAGCAGTTACCGGCGGGAGCGGAACACAGATACGCAGTATTTT; CDR3 protein: CASSYRRERNTDTQYF
clone size: -; D gene: TRBD1; V gene: TRBV19; CDR3 length: 14; J gene: TRBJ1-5; CDR3 DNA: TGTGCCAGTAGCCAAACAGGGGACGGGAAGCCCCAGCATTTT; CDR3 protein: CASSQTGDGKPQHF
clone size: -; D gene: TRBD1; V gene: TRBV11-1; CDR3 length: 13; J gene: TRBJ1-1; CDR3 DNA: TGTGCCAGCACCCCCCAGGGGGACACTGAAGCTTTCTTT; CDR3 protein: CASTPQGDTEAFF
clone size: -; D gene: -; V gene: TRBV6-5; CDR3 length: 15; J gene: TRBJ1-4; CDR3 DNA: TGTGCCAGCAGTCCCCCTGGGGGCGGCTGGGAAAAACTGTTTTTT; CDR3 protein: CASSPPGGGWEKLFF
clone size: -; D gene: TRBD2; V gene: TRBV6-1; CDR3 length: 16; J gene: TRBJ2-2; CDR3 DNA: TGTGCCAGCAGTGTGGGGGGACTAGCGGGTGTCGGGGAGCTGTTTTTT; CDR3 protein: CASSVGGLAGVGELFF
clone size: -; D gene: TRBD2; V gene: TRBV7-3; CDR3 length: 14; J gene: TRBJ2-7; CDR3 DNA: TGTGCCAGCAGCTTAGGGGTAGCGGGAGACGAGCAGTACTTC; CDR3 protein: CASSLGVAGDEQYF
clone size: -; D gene: -; V gene: TRBV5-6; CDR3 length: 16; J gene: TRBJ1-3; CDR3 DNA: TGTGCCAGCAGCTTGGTTTCGGGGTTCGCTGGAAACACCATATATTTT; CDR3 protein: CASSLVSGFAGNTIYF
clone size: few; D gene: -; V gene: TRBV6-5; CDR3 length: 13; J gene: TRBJ2-3; CDR3 DNA: TGTGCCAGCAGTTACGCCAGGACAGATACGCAGTATTTT; CDR3 protein: CASSYARTDTQYF
clone size: -; D gene: -; V gene: TRBV2; CDR3 length: 15; J gene: TRBJ2-7; CDR3 DNA: TGTGCCAGCAGTGTGGGTAGCGGCGAGGTTGGCGAGCAGTACTTC; CDR3 protein: CASSVGSGEVGEQYF
clone size: -; D gene: TRBD1; V gene: TRBV4-3; CDR3 length: 15; J gene: TRBJ1-6; CDR3 DNA: TGCGCCAGCAGCGTACAGGGGGCGGATAATTCACCCCTCCACTTT; CDR3 protein: CASSVQGADNSPLHF
clone size: -; D gene: -; V gene: TRBV27; CDR3 length: 14; J gene: TRBJ2-3; CDR3 DNA: TGTGCCAGCAGTCGCGGAGCTGGCACAGATACGCAGTATTTT; CDR3 protein: CASSRGAGTDTQYF
clone size: -; D gene: -; V gene: TRBV7-8; CDR3 length: 14; J gene: TRBJ1-1; CDR3 DNA: TGTGCCAGCGCACTGAGGACCGGGGACACTGAAGCTTTCTTT; CDR3 protein: CASALRTGDTEAFF